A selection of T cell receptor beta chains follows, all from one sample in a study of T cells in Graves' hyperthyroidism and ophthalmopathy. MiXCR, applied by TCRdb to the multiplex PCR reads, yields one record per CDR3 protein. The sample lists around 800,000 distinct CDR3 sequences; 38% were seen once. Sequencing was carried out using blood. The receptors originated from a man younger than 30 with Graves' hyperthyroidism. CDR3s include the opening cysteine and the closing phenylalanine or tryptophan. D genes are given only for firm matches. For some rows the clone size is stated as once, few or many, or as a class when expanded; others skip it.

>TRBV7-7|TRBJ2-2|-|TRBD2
CASGTATSTGELFF
TGTGCTAGCGGGACGGCGACGAGCACCGGGGAGCTGTTTTTT
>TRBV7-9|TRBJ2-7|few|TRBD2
CASSSYTGGKEYF
TGTGCCAGCAGCTCCTATACGGGGGGTAAAGAGTACTTC
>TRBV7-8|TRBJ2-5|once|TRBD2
CASSQPGLAKTQYF
TGTGCCAGCAGCCAGCCGGGACTAGCAAAGACCCAGTACTTC
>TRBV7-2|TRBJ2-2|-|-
CASSPPQAGNTGELFF
TGTGCCAGCAGCCCCCCCCAGGCCGGCAACACCGGGGAGCTGTTTTTT
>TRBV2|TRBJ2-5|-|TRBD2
CASSSERTSVEETQYF
TGTGCCAGCAGTTCGGAAAGGACTAGCGTAGAAGAGACCCAGTACTTC
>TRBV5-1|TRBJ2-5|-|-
CASSLDPAETQYF
TGCGCCAGCAGCCTCGACCCCGCGGAGACCCAGTACTTC
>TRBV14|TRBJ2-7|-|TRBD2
CASSLTSGASYEQYF
TGTGCCAGCAGCCTTACTAGCGGTGCCTCCTACGAGCAGTACTTC
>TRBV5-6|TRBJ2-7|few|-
CASSLTGQAYEQYF
TGTGCCAGCAGCTTGACAGGGCAGGCCTACGAGCAGTACTTC
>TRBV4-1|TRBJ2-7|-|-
CASSQDLPLGEQYF
TGCGCCAGCAGCCAAGATTTGCCTCTGGGCGAGCAGTACTTC
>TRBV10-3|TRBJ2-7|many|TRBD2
CAISRERETYEQYF
TGTGCCATCAGCCGAGAGCGGGAGACCTACGAGCAGTACTTC
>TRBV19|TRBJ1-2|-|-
CASSRRPGTTDFTNYGYTF
TGTGCCAGTAGTAGGAGGCCCGGGACAACCGACTTTACCAACTATGGCTACACCTTC
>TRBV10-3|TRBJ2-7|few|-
CAISEQEGAYEQYF
TGTGCCATCAGTGAGCAGGAGGGGGCATACGAGCAGTACTTC
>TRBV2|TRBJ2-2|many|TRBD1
CASTPQGTGGYSGELFF
TGTGCCAGCACCCCTCAGGGAACAGGGGGTTATTCCGGGGAGCTGTTTTTT
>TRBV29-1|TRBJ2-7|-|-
CSVEETNSYEQYF
TGCAGCGTTGAGGAAACTAACTCCTACGAGCAGTACTTC
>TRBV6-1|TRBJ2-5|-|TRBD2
CASSETSGGTQYF
TGTGCCAGCAGTGAAACGTCGGGGGGGACCCAGTACTTC
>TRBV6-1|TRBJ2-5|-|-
CASRASGSQETQYF
TGTGCCAGCAGAGCTTCAGGGAGCCAAGAGACCCAGTACTTC
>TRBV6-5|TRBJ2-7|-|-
CASSYTAGHYEQYF
TGTGCCAGCAGTTACACCGCGGGCCACTACGAGCAGTACTTC
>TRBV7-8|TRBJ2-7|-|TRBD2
CASSLRGSGTREQYF
TGTGCCAGCAGCTTAAGGGGTAGCGGGACGAGGGAGCAGTACTTC
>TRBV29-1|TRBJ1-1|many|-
CSVERDSYTEAFF
TGCAGCGTTGAGAGGGATTCGTACACTGAAGCTTTCTTT
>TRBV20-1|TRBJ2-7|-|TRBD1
CSAATGTETEQYF
TGCAGTGCCGCCACCGGGACAGAAACCGAGCAGTACTTC
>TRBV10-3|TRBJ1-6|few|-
CASSFKQGGSPLHF
TGTGCCAGCAGTTTTAAGCAGGGTGGTTCACCCCTCCACTTT
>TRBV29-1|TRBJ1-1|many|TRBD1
CSVWDRDNTEAFF
TGCAGCGTTTGGGACAGGGATAACACTGAAGCTTTCTTT
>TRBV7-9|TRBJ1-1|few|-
CASSLGVSRLQNTEAFF
TGTGCCAGCAGCTTAGGTGTCAGCCGACTACAGAACACTGAAGCTTTCTTT
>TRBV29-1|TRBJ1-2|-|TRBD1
CSAHGTGNGYTF
TGCAGCGCCCACGGGACAGGGAATGGCTACACCTTC
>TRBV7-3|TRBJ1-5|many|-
CASSLTGQPQHF
TGTGCCAGCAGCTTAACGGGGCAGCCCCAGCATTTT
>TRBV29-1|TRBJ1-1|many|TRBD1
CSTGTGNTEAFF
TGCAGTACAGGGACAGGTAACACTGAAGCTTTCTTT
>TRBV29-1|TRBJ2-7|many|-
CSVAAGYEQYF
TGCAGCGTTGCCGCGGGGTACGAGCAGTACTTC
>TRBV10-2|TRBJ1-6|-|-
CASSEGARFSPLHF
TGCGCCAGCAGTGAGGGGGCGCGTTTTTCACCCCTCCACTTT
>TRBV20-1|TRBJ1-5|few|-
CSARTSRDGNQPQHF
TGCAGTGCTAGAACCTCCAGGGATGGCAATCAGCCCCAGCATTTT
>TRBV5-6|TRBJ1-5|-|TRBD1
CASSLGTGAQHF
TGTGCCAGCAGCCTAGGGACAGGAGCCCAGCATTTT
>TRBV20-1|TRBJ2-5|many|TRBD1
CSAPGQGWETQYF
TGCAGTGCTCCGGGACAGGGATGGGAGACCCAGTACTTC
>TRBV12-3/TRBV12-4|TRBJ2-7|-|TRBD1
CVSSLGTVQYF
TGTGTCAGCAGTTTAGGGACAGTGCAGTACTTC
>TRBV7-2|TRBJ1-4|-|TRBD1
CASTKQGDSRNEKLFF
TGTGCCAGCACAAAACAAGGGGACAGCCGAAATGAAAAACTGTTTTTT
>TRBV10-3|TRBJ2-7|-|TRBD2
CASGLAGGTYEQYF
TGTGCCAGCGGCCTAGCGGGAGGGACCTACGAGCAGTACTTC
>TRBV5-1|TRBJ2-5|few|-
CASSNGGHQETQYF
TGCGCCAGCAGCAATGGCGGGCACCAAGAGACCCAGTACTTC
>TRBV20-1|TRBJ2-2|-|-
CSARAAYTGELFF
TGCAGTGCTAGGGCGGCCTACACCGGGGAGCTGTTTTTT
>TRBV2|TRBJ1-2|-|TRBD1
CASSPWSTGKHGYTF
TGTGCCAGCTCACCATGGTCGACAGGGAAGCATGGCTACACCTTC
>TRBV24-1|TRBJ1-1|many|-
CATSEVRGTEAFF
TGTGCCACCAGTGAGGTGCGGGGCACTGAAGCTTTCTTT
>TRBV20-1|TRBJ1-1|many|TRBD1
CSAVTGGNTEAFF
TGCAGTGCAGTGACAGGGGGCAACACTGAAGCTTTCTTT
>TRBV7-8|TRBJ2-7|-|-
CASSLEQGGFYEQYF
TGTGCCAGCAGCTTAGAACAGGGTGGATTTTACGAGCAGTACTTC
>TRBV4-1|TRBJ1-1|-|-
CATAPHLNTEAFF
TGCGCCACGGCCCCACATTTGAACACTGAAGCTTTCTTT
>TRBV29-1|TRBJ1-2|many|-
CSVVTGYGYTF
TGCAGCGTTGTGACTGGCTATGGCTACACCTTC
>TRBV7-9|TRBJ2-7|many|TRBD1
CASSLEGQLSYEQYF
TGTGCCAGCAGCTTAGAGGGACAGCTCTCCTACGAGCAGTACTTC
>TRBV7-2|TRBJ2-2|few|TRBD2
CASSSIPILAGGPWNTGELFF
TGTGCCAGCAGCTCCATACCGATACTAGCGGGAGGGCCGTGGAACACCGGGGAGCTGTTTTTT
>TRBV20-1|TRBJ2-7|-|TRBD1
CSASMDRAAYEQYF
TGCAGTGCTTCCATGGACAGGGCAGCCTACGAGCAGTACTTC
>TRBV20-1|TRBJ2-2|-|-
CSARDPQSGELFF
TGCAGTGCTAGAGACCCCCAGAGCGGGGAGCTGTTTTTT